Shown below are 3 T cell receptor beta chains from a single sample sequenced in a study of cytomegalovirus exposure and HLA in healthy donors. PCR employed 60 Vbeta and 13 Jbeta primers. Clones were read by immunoSEQ multiplex PCR, and TCRdb kept only the in-frame ones, dropping some. The sample yields under 110,000 clones, less than 80% seen once. Sequencing input: PBMCs. These receptors came from a man between 60 and 75 years old in good health and CMV-seronegative.

This chain joins TRBV2 and TRBJ1-6; a weak D match, TRBD1 (5 bases). V lost 7 bases and J 5 bases, leaving 15 bases between the germline ends. This CDR3 has 15 residues. The germline V gene has CDR1 SNHLY and CDR2 FYNNEI. For the CDR3, the DNA is TGTGCCAGCACCCCGGGGGTAGTTAATAATTCACCCCTCCACTTT. Its protein is CASTPGVVNNSPLHF.

J is TRBJ1-2 and V is TRBV2; D unclear. V lost 3 bases and J 1 base, leaving 6 bases between the germline ends. This CDR3 is 13 amino acids long. CDR1 SNHLY and CDR2 FYNNEI come from the germline V gene. CDR3 in amino acids: CASSEGFNYGYTF. The CDR3 DNA reads TGTGCCAGCAGTGAGGGCTTTAACTATGGCTACACCTTC.

The chain joins TRBV7-8 to TRBJ1-6, with unresolved D. CDR1 and CDR2 (germline): SGHVS, FQNEAQ. The CDR3 is 13 amino acids. The ends were cut back, 8 bases at V and 10 bases at J, with 15 bases in the middle. The CDR3 DNA reads as TGTGCCAGCCTCCCCGATCATAGCTCACCCCTCCACTTT. Residues: CASLPDHSSPLHF.